This is a list of T cell receptor beta chains from one sample in a study of cytomegalovirus exposure and HLA in healthy donors. Profiled with immunoSEQ multiplex PCR; TCRdb holds only in-frame clones, not every one. Listed are just under 90,000 clones; roughly 6% falls within the top ten. The sequencing sample was made of PBMCs. Every receptor here comes from a girl between 10 and 17 years old in good health and CMV-seropositive. Each CDR3 is given with its conserved first and last residue. A D gene is named only where the DNA matches it firmly.

D	V	length	J	CDR3	DNA
NA	TRBV6-1	13	TRBJ1-1	CASRQDLNTEAFF	TGTGCCAGCAGACAGGACCTGAACACTGAAGCTTTCTTT
TRBD1	TRBV13	18	TRBJ1-2	CASSATGHVTKANYGYTF	TGTGCCAGCAGCGCGACAGGGCACGTTACAAAAGCTAACTATGGCTACACCTTC
TRBD1	TRBV10-3	22	TRBJ1-2	CAIPRSESRDRVSPTGNYGYTF	TGTGCCATCCCCCGCAGTGAATCCAGGGACAGAGTTAGCCCGACCGGTAACTATGGCTACACCTTC
NA	TRBV7-7	13	TRBJ2-7	CASSLEGEGEQYF	TGTGCCAGCAGCTTAGAGGGGGAAGGCGAGCAGTACTTC
NA	TRBV5-5	14	TRBJ1-5	CASSLERGNQPQHF	TGTGCCAGCAGCTTGGAACGGGGTAATCAGCCCCAGCATTTT
NA	TRBV5-1	17	TRBJ1-1	CASSRDPHGGVNTEAFF	TGCGCCAGCAGTCGCGACCCCCACGGAGGAGTGAACACTGAAGCTTTCTTT
TRBD2	TRBV5-1	20	TRBJ2-7	CASSLAFRLAGGLNQYEQYF	TGCGCCAGCAGCTTGGCCTTTAGGTTAGCGGGGGGCCTCAATCAATACGAGCAGTACTTC
NA	TRBV9	16	TRBJ2-3	CASRGGEGRGTDTQYF	TGTGCCAGCAGAGGGGGGGAGGGGAGAGGGACAGATACGCAGTATTTT
NA	TRBV6-1	15	TRBJ1-5	CASSEDAGEGQPQHF	TGTGCCAGCAGTGAAGATGCAGGGGAGGGTCAGCCCCAGCATTTT
NA	TRBV6-5	15	TRBJ1-1	CASSYSGGLNTEAFF	TGTGCCAGCAGTTACTCGGGGGGTCTGAACACTGAAGCTTTCTTT
TRBD1	TRBV4-2	16	TRBJ1-2	CASSQGQTGFSLSYTF	TGTGCCAGCAGCCAAGGGCAGACAGGGTTTTCCTTAAGCTACACCTTC
NA	TRBV5-3	14	TRBJ1-5	CARSRSCGSQPQHF	TGTGCCAGAAGCCGGAGTTGCGGGAGTCAGCCCCAGCATTTT
TRBD2	TRBV4-3	17	TRBJ2-7	CASSQDPAGGYSYEQYF	TGCGCCAGCAGCCAAGACCCTGCGGGGGGCTACTCCTACGAGCAGTACTTC
TRBD1	TRBV6-6	13	TRBJ1-2	CASNSGTGAGYTF	TGTGCCAGCAACAGTGGGACAGGGGCTGGCTACACCTTC
NA	TRBV18	16	TRBJ1-3	CASSPKIEYSGNTIYF	TGTGCCAGCTCCCCCAAGATCGAGTACTCTGGAAACACCATATATTTT
TRBD2	TRBV7-2	15	TRBJ2-1	CASSKTGGPDNEQFF	TGTGCCAGCAGCAAAACGGGGGGGCCCGACAATGAGCAGTTCTTC
TRBD1	TRBV9	15	TRBJ2-5	CASSTRTGSQETQYF	TGTGCCAGCAGCACAAGGACAGGGAGCCAAGAGACCCAGTACTTC
NA	TRBV4-1	16	TRBJ2-7	CASSQEQAIFAYEQYF	TGCGCCAGCAGCCAAGAACAGGCGATCTTCGCCTACGAGCAGTACTTC